A selection of T cell receptor beta chains follows, all from one sample in a study of beta chain features in type 1 diabetes. Assay: immunoSEQ multiplex PCR; the TCRdb copy retains only in-frame clones and omits some. The sample has 240,000 or so clones, roughly 20% seen once; the top ten hold 0.028%. Sequencing was done on a sample of naive CD4+ T cells from blood. All receptors come from a woman in her forties with type 1 diabetes. Both conserved end residues are part of each CDR3. D genes are given only for firm matches. Where a row states a size, it is once, few, many or the class of an expanded clone; other rows omit it.

TRBJ1-2	.	TRBV14	few	CASSHRDGYTF	TGTGCCAGCAGCCACCGTGATGGCTACACCTTC
TRBJ2-4	.	TRBV7-9	few	CANGGPDDIQYF	TGTGCCAACGGGGGTCCTGATGACATTCAGTACTTC
TRBJ1-5	TRBD1	TRBV28	.	CASSLSPGQNQPQHF	TGTGCCAGCAGTTTATCACCGGGACAGAATCAGCCCCAGCATTTT
TRBJ2-5	.	TRBV30	.	CACLTQGRGETQYF	TGTGCCTGCCTCACCCAGGGGAGAGGGGAGACCCAGTACTTC
TRBJ1-5	.	TRBV7-7	.	CASSLGARDQPQHF	TGTGCCAGCAGCCTAGGGGCGCGGGATCAGCCCCAGCATTTT
TRBJ1-2	.	TRBV7-9	few	CASSSLVQGGYTF	TGTGCCAGCAGCTCCCTGGTACAGGGTGGCTACACCTTC
TRBJ1-2	.	TRBV2	.	CASSDQGYTF	TGTGCCAGCAGTGACCAAGGCTACACCTTC
TRBJ2-1	TRBD2	TRBV7-9	few	CASSSSGARANEQFF	TGTGCCAGCAGCTCGAGCGGGGCCCGAGCCAATGAGCAGTTCTTC
TRBJ2-1	TRBD2	TRBV5-4	once	CASSQASGSDEQFF	TGTGCCAGCAGCCAAGCTAGCGGGAGCGATGAGCAGTTCTTC
TRBJ2-1	.	TRBV4-1	.	CASSGRYNEQFF	TGCGCCAGCAGTGGCAGATACAATGAGCAGTTCTTC
TRBJ2-1	TRBD1	TRBV29-1	few	CSVLTGTGHSYNEQFF	TGCAGCGTCCTCACCGGGACAGGCCACTCCTACAATGAGCAGTTCTTC
TRBJ2-7	TRBD2	TRBV9	few	CASSAGLAGSGRGEQYF	TGTGCCAGCAGCGCGGGACTAGCGGGATCCGGCCGTGGTGAGCAGTACTTC
TRBJ1-5	TRBD1	TRBV15	once	CATSSDRVQPQHF	TGTGCCACCAGCAGTGACAGGGTTCAGCCCCAGCATTTT
TRBJ1-1	.	TRBV6-5	.	CASSSRRGEAFF	TGTGCCAGCAGTTCCCGCCGAGGGGAAGCTTTCTTT
TRBJ2-1	TRBD1	TRBV9	few	CASSLDRFNEQFF	TGTGCCAGCAGCCTGGACAGGTTTAATGAGCAGTTCTTC
TRBJ2-7	TRBD1	TRBV25-1	few	CATLRGTGVPYEQYF	TGTGCCACACTGAGGGGGACAGGGGTTCCCTACGAGCAGTACTTC
TRBJ2-1	TRBD2	TRBV5-4	few	CASSLITSGGQGQFF	TGTGCCAGCAGCTTGATCACTAGCGGGGGCCAGGGGCAGTTCTTC
TRBJ1-2	.	TRBV5-1	.	CASRGRIDYGYTF	TGCGCCAGCAGGGGGAGGATCGACTATGGCTACACCTTC